Shown below are 30 T cell receptor beta chains from a single sample sequenced in a study of Ad26.COV2.S vaccination and SARS-CoV-2 variants. The protocol was immunoSEQ multiplex PCR, while the TCRdb copy is restricted to in-frame clones and leaves out a portion. The table shows 450,000 to 550,000 clones, with 70% to 90% occurring only once. Treatment of the sample: about 20 received Ad26.COV2.S at low or high dose, single or two shots; about five received placebo; per-sample allocation not given. Following the first vaccine or placebo injection, samples were taken on day 63. The sequencing here drew on peripheral blood, taken in a trial of Ad26.COV2.S vaccine versus placebo. These receptors originate from a person between 18 and 60 years old who received the Ad26.COV2.S COVID-19 vaccine or a placebo.

The chain uses TRBV28 and TRBJ1-2; D gene unclear. V gave up 3 bases and J gave up 0 bases, with 14 bases separating them. Germline-derived CDR1 and CDR2 are MDHEN and SYDVKM. This CDR3 spans 16 amino acids. The CDR3 region is CASSFPLGGPNYGYTF. CDR3 coding DNA: TGTGCCAGCAGTTTTCCGCTGGGCGGGCCTAACTATGGCTACACCTTC.

The chain combines TRBV30 with TRBJ1-4, with 9 bases identical to TRBD1. The length of the CDR3 is 16 residues. Germline CDR1 reads GTSNPN; CDR2 reads SVGIG (reference sequence). The V and J ends lost 3 bases and 8 bases, in that order; junction bases with no gene match: 13. The CDR3 reads CAWRFMRGQGREKLFF. The CDR3, as DNA: TGTGCCTGGAGATTTATGAGGGGACAGGGCAGGGAAAAACTGTTTTTT. Combining the CDR3 with reference TRBV30 and TRBJ1-4 gives the whole variable domain SQTIHQWPATLVQPVGSPLSLECTVEGTSNPNLYWYRQAAGRGLQLLFYSVGIGQISSEVPQNLSASRPQDRQFILSSKKLLLSDSGFYLCAWRFMRGQGREKLFFGSGTQLSVL.

The chain uses TRBV19 and TRBJ1-1; 10 bases line up with TRBD1. Unmatched junction bases numbered 2, after V lost 4 bases and J lost 3 bases. The CDR3 loop spans 14 amino acids. Germline CDR1 and CDR2: LNHDA and SQIVND (reference sequence). The CDR3 region has the DNA TGTGCCAGTAGTAAGGGACAGGGGTACACTGAAGCTTTCTTT. It is translated as CASSKGQGYTEAFF.

To note about this clone: Compared with germline, one end of the junction differs, possibly owing to a read error. The chain recombines TRBV19 with TRBJ2-1, with a tentative D call TRBD1 (5 bases). The CDR3 is 11 residues long. Germline lookup yields CDR1 LNHDA and CDR2 SQIVND (reference sequence). The DNA of the CDR3 is TGTGCCAGTAGTATTGGTGGGGCCTCCGTCTTC. It is translated as CASSIGGASVF.

V is TRBV9 and J is TRBJ1-2; D is ambiguous. CDR3 length equals 14 residues. Trimming took 0 bases from V and 4 from J, leaving 10 bases between them. Germline V lookup: CDR1 SGDLS, CDR2 YYNGEE. DNA of the CDR3: TGTGCCAGCAGCGTAGCTCCAGGCGGCTATGGCTACACCTTC. Amino acids: CASSVAPGGYGYTF. The full variable domain, in which reference TRBV9 and TRBJ1-2 provide the parts outside the CDR3, is DSGVTQTPKHLITATGQRVTLRCSPRSGDLSVYWYQQSLDQGLQFLIQYYNGEERAKGNILERFSAQQFPDLHSELNLSSLELGDSALYFCASSVAPGGYGYTFGSGTRLTVV.

The rearrangement joins TRBV5-4 to TRBJ1-2, with D hard to call. The CDR3 has 13 amino acids. V lost 4 bases, J lost 5 bases, and 12 bases lay in between. Germline CDR1 SGHNT, CDR2 YYREEE (reference sequence). The CDR3 here is CASSPGRTYGYTF. Written as DNA, the CDR3 is TGTGCCAGCAGCCCTGGACGGACGTATGGCTACACCTTC. The full variable domain, with the rest looked up from reference TRBV5-4 and TRBJ1-2, is ETGVTQSPTHLIKTRGQQVTLRCSSQSGHNTVSWYQQALGQGPQFIFQYYREEENGRGNFPPRFSGLQFPNYSSELNVNALELDDSALYLCASSPGRTYGYTFGSGTRLTVV.

The chain uses TRBV30 and TRBJ1-1; 7 bases map to TRBD1. The CDR3 totals 14 residues. V shed 3 bases, J shed 5 bases, and the junction held 9 bases outside the gene matches. Germline V gene lookup returns CDR1 GTSNPN and CDR2 SVGIG (reference sequence). CDR3 in amino acids: CAWRAGQQSTEAFF. The CDR3 bases are TGTGCCTGGAGGGCGGGACAGCAGAGTACTGAAGCTTTCTTT.

The CDR3 DNA sequence: TGTGCCAGCAGCTGGGACCGCAACACTGAAGCTTTCTTT. It yields the protein CASSWDRNTEAFF. V and J are TRBV6-5 and TRBJ1-1; perhaps TRBD1 as D (5 bases). V was pared by 6 bases and J by 2 bases, with 10 bases between. This CDR3 spans 13 amino acids. Germline V gives CDR1 MNHEY, CDR2 SVGAGI.

This clone was seen once. The chain joins TRBV28 to TRBJ2-1; D is possibly TRBD2 (6 bases). The germline CDR1 and CDR2 sequences are MDHEN and SYDVKM. The CDR3 extends over 14 amino acids. The V end lost 5 bases, the J end lost 5 bases, and 13 bases lay between the germline ends. DNA of the CDR3: TGTGCCAGCAGTATTTGGACTATGGACAATGAGCAGTTCTTC. Translation: CASSIWTMDNEQFF. Using reference TRBV28 and TRBJ2-1 for the parts outside the CDR3, the full variable domain is DVKVTQSSRYLVKRTGEKVFLECVQDMDHENMFWYRQDPGLGLRLIYFSYDVKMKEKGDIPEGYSVSREKKERFSLILESASTNQTSMYLCASSIWTMDNEQFFGPGTRLTVL.

J is TRBJ1-3 and V is TRBV7-3; D possibly corresponds to TRBD1 (5 bases). This CDR3 has 13 amino acids. CDR1 SGHTA and CDR2 FQGTGA come from the germline V gene. V lost 5 bases to trimming and J lost 3 bases, with 8 bases between them. The CDR3 DNA reads as TGTGCCAGCAGCCCGGGGGGTGGAAACACCATATATTTT. As protein: CASSPGGGNTIYF.

CDR3 nucleotides: TGTGCCAGTAGTATCAGGCCCGTCTTTAATCAGCCCCAGCATTTT. Residues: CASSIRPVFNQPQHF. The V gene is TRBV19, the J gene TRBJ1-5; the D is unclear. Germline V gene sequence: CDR1 LNHDA, CDR2 SQIVND (reference sequence). V was cut by 3 bases and J by 4 bases, with 13 bases left in between. The CDR3 consists of 15 residues.

The chain is built from TRBV5-6 and TRBJ1-6, with D possibly TRBD1 on 5 matching bases. V lost 0 bases to trimming and J lost 5 bases, with 9 bases between them. The length of the CDR3 is 15 residues. Germline V gene sequence: CDR1 SGHDT, CDR2 YYEEEE. CDR3 sequence (DNA): TGTGCCAGCAGCTTGGTAACAGGCAATAATTCACCCCTCCACTTT. Encoded protein: CASSLVTGNNSPLHF.

In this sample, this clone turned up a few times. The chain employs TRBV19 and TRBJ2-3; D is ambiguous. Germline V lookup: CDR1 LNHDA, CDR2 SQIVND (reference sequence). The CDR3 totals 13 residues. V lost 2 bases, J lost 4 bases, and 7 bases lay in between. The CDR3 sequence is CASSIMAADTQYF. The CDR3 DNA sequence: TGTGCCAGTAGTATAATGGCAGCAGATACGCAGTATTTT.

The chain is built from TRBV7-2 and TRBJ2-3, with D unresolved. The CDR3 length is 15 residues. With 2 bases removed from V and 0 bases from J, the gap between germline ends came to 9 bases. The V gene's germline CDR1 is SGHTA and CDR2 FQGNSA. CDR3 bases: TGTGCCAGCAGCTTATGGCGCTCTAGCACAGATACGCAGTATTTT. Translation: CASSLWRSSTDTQYF. The full variable domain, with the rest looked up from reference TRBV7-2 and TRBJ2-3, is GAGVSQSPSNKVTEKGKDVELRCDPISGHTALYWYRQSLGQGLEFLIYFQGNSAPDKSGLPSDRFSAERTGGSVSTLTIQRTQQEDSAVYLCASSLWRSSTDTQYFGPGTRLTVL.

The V gene is TRBV7-3, the J gene TRBJ2-6, with a tentative D call TRBD2 (5 bases). The CDR3 sequence is 16 residues long. Trimming removed 0 bases at V and 0 bases at J, with 6 bases between. CDR1 is SGHTA, CDR2 FQGTGA, per germline. The CDR3 nucleotides read TGTGCCAGCAGCTTAACGGCGGGCTCTGGGGCCAACGTCCTGACTTTC. This translates into CASSLTAGSGANVLTF.

The chain uses TRBV5-1 and TRBJ2-3; D gene unclear. V was cut by 4 bases and J by 6 bases, with 12 bases left in between. The germline CDR1 and CDR2 sequences are SGHRS and YFSETQ. This CDR3 has 13 residues. This CDR3 reads CASSPMVADTQYF. CDR3 coding DNA: TGCGCCAGCAGCCCTATGGTTGCGGATACGCAGTATTTT.

The chain uses TRBV10-3 and TRBJ1-1; tentatively, D is TRBD1 (6 bases). Trimming pared 10 bases from V and 1 base from J, leaving 16 bases between. Germline V gives CDR1 ENHRY, CDR2 SYGVKD. This CDR3 has 14 amino acids. CDR3 nucleotides: TGTGCCACTAAGGCGGGACACCCGAACACTGAAGCTTTCTTT. The encoded protein is CATKAGHPNTEAFF.

The chain couples TRBV4-1 to TRBJ2-2, with D maybe TRBD1 (6 bases). The CDR3 length is 15 residues. Germline lookup yields CDR1 MGHRA and CDR2 YSYEKL. The V gene lost 1 base and the J gene lost 8 bases, with 14 bases spanning the gap. DNA for the CDR3: TGCGCCAGCAGCCAAGTTAACAGGGCTGGAGGGGAGCTGTTTTTT. Translated, it gives CASSQVNRAGGELFF.

The rearrangement links TRBV3-1 (or the pseudogene TRBV3-2) to TRBJ1-5; unclear D gene. The CDR3 totals 13 residues. Germline CDR1 is LGHDT and CDR2 is YNNKEL (reference sequence). V was pared by 5 bases and J by 3 bases, with 8 bases between. The CDR3 is CASSGKPNQPQHF. The CDR3 bases are TGTGCCAGCAGCGGAAAGCCCAATCAGCCCCAGCATTTT.

V usage is TRBV12-2 and J usage is TRBJ2-5; TRBD2, as called in the table, went unchecked against the DNA. TRBV12-2 constitutes a pseudogene. CDR3 size: 17 residues. The CDR3 coding sequence is TGTGCAAGTCGCTTTGAATGGACTAGCGGGAGACGGGAGACCCAGTACTTC. It yields the protein CASRFEWTSGRRETQYF.

DNA of the CDR3: TGCGCCAGCGCGGATTTAATAAAGGAGACCCAGTACTTC. Protein: CASADLIKETQYF. The rearrangement uses TRBV5-1 and TRBJ2-5, with D hard to call. CDR1 SGHRS and CDR2 YFSETQ come from the germline V gene. The CDR3 is 13 amino acids. V was clipped by 7 bases and J by 5 bases, with 15 bases between them.

The V and J genes are TRBV9 and TRBJ1-6, with D perhaps TRBD1 (6 bases). This CDR3 comprises 13 residues. The germline CDR1 and CDR2 sequences are SGDLS and YYNGEE. V lost 3 bases to trimming and J lost 9 bases, with 10 bases between them. The CDR3 sequence is CASSAADSSPLHF. Written as DNA, the CDR3 is TGTGCCAGCAGCGCCGCGGACAGTTCACCCCTCCACTTT.

The V gene is TRBV19, the J gene TRBJ2-2, with D perhaps TRBD1 (5 bases). The CDR3 runs to 17 residues. Trimming shortened V by 1 base and J by 4 bases, and 16 bases separated the two germline ends. Germline V gene sequence: CDR1 LNHDA, CDR2 SQIVND (reference sequence). The CDR3 here is CASSIVLRNRFTGELFF. The DNA for the CDR3 is TGTGCCAGTAGTATAGTTCTAAGGAACAGGTTCACCGGGGAGCTGTTTTTT.

This clone is a singleton in its sample. The chain is built from TRBV7-9 and TRBJ2-2, with TRBD1 matching over 8 bases. The CDR3 totals 16 residues. The germline V gene encodes CDR1 SEHNR and CDR2 FQNEAQ (reference sequence). The V segment lost 4 bases and the J segment 1 base; nucleotides outside the gene matches: 5. The CDR3 DNA reads as TGTGCCAGCAGCTCGCTGGACAGGGTGAACACCGGGGAGCTGTTTTTT. It codes for CASSSLDRVNTGELFF. Full variable domain (missing parts from reference TRBV7-9 and TRBJ2-2): DTGVSQNPRHKITKRGQNVTFRCDPISEHNRLYWYRQTLGQGPEFLTYFQNEAQLEKSRLLSDRFSAERPKGSFSTLEIQRTEQGDSAMYLCASSSLDRVNTGELFFGEGSRLTVL.

The rearrangement uses TRBV5-5 and TRBJ2-3, with D possibly matching TRBD1 (6 bases). Germline lookup yields CDR1 SGHKS and CDR2 YYEKEE (reference sequence). This CDR3 region has 17 residues. V was trimmed by 4 bases and J by 2 bases, leaving 20 bases between them. In DNA form, the CDR3 reads TGTGCCAGCAGCGTCGAAGGGGGAGTACGGATCACAGATACGCAGTATTTT. Its protein product is CASSVEGGVRITDTQYF.

Only one count was recorded for this clone. V and J are TRBV27 and TRBJ2-5; TRBD1 aligns across 11 bases. CDR3 size: 15 residues. With V trimmed by 6 bases and J by 5 bases, 8 bases remained unmatched. Germline-derived CDR1 and CDR2 are MNHEY and SMNVEV (reference sequence). CDR3 sequence: CASRWTGGKGETQYF. In DNA form, the CDR3 reads TGTGCCAGCAGATGGACAGGGGGCAAGGGGGAGACCCAGTACTTC.

The chain links TRBV4-1 to TRBJ2-2, with TRBD2 identical over 8 bases. This CDR3 comprises 14 residues. V trimming: 2 bases; J trimming: 5 bases; junction bases outside the gene matches: 1. Germline V lookup: CDR1 MGHRA, CDR2 YSYEKL. CDR3 sequence: CASSQRLATGELFF. The DNA for the CDR3 is TGCGCCAGCAGCCAAAGACTAGCGACCGGGGAGCTGTTTTTT.

This sequence joins TRBV2 and TRBJ2-1; D unclear. The CDR3 totals 13 residues. CDR1 is SNHLY and CDR2 is FYNNEI in the germline V gene. Trimming removed 5 bases at V and 7 bases at J, with 12 bases between. The CDR3: CASSLTVYNEQFF. DNA for the CDR3: TGTGCCAGCAGTTTGACTGTTTATAATGAGCAGTTCTTC.

This chain links TRBV6-2 or TRBV6-3 with TRBJ1-1; weak D call: TRBD1 (6 bases). The germline V gene has CDR1 MNHEY and CDR2 SVGEGT. The CDR3 has 13 residues. Trimming took 4 bases from V and 5 from J, leaving 11 bases between them. CDR3 bases: TGTGCCAGCAGTTGGGGGCGCGCGACTGAAGCTTTCTTT. Translated, it gives CASSWGRATEAFF.

The rearrangement joins TRBV7-8 to TRBJ2-3, with 9 bases identical to TRBD2. The CDR3 is 15 residues long. V lost 4 bases, J lost 1 base, and 3 bases stayed unmatched. Germline assignment: CDR1 SGHVS and CDR2 FQNEAQ. The CDR3 DNA sequence: TGTGCCAGCAGCTCTCCTAGCGGGGGCACAGATACGCAGTATTTT. Translating gives CASSSPSGGTDTQYF.